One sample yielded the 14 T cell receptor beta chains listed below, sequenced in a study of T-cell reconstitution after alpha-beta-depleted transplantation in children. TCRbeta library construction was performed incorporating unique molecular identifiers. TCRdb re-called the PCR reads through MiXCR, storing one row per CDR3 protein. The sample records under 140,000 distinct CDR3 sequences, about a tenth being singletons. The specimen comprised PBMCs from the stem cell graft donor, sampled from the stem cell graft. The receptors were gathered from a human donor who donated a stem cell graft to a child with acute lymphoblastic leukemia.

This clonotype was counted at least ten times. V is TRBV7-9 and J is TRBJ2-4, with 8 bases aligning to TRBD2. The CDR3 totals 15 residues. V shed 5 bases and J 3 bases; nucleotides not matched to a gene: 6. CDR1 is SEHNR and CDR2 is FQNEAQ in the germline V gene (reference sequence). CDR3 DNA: TGTGCCAGCAGCGCGCTCGGGACTAGCAAAAACATTCAGTACTTC. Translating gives CASSALGTSKNIQYF.

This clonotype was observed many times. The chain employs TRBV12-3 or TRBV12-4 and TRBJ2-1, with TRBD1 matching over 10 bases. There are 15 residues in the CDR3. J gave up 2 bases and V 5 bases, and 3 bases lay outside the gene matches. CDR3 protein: CASSRTGGTYNEQFF. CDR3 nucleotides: TGTGCCAGCAGTCGGACAGGGGGAACCTACAATGAGCAGTTCTTC.

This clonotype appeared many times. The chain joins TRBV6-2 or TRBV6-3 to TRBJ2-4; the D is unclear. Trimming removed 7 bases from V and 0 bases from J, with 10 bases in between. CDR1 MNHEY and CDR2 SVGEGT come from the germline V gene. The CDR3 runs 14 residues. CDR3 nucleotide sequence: TGTGCCAGCAAAGAGGACGGAGCCAAAAACATTCAGTACTTC. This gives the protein CASKEDGAKNIQYF.

The CDR3 DNA reads as TGTGCCAGCAGCCCAATGCAGGGGGGGAACACTGAAGCTTTCTTT. This sequence encodes CASSPMQGGNTEAFF. V usage is TRBV7-6 and J usage is TRBJ1-1; TRBD1 aligns across 7 bases. The CDR3 loop spans 15 amino acids. Germline assignment: CDR1 SGHVS and CDR2 FNYEAQ. V shed 5 bases and J 1 base; nucleotides not matched to a gene: 7.

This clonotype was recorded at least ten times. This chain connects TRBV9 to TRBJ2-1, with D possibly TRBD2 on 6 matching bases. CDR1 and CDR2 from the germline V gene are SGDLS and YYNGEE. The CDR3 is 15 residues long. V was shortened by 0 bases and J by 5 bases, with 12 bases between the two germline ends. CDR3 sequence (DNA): TGTGCCAGCAGCGTAGCTTCGGCGGGGAACAATGAGCAGTTCTTC. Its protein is CASSVASAGNNEQFF.

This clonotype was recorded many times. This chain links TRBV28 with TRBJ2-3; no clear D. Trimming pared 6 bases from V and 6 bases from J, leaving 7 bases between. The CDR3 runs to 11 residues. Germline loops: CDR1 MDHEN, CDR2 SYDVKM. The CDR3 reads CASRTPDTQYF. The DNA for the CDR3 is TGTGCCAGCAGAACCCCGGATACGCAGTATTTT.

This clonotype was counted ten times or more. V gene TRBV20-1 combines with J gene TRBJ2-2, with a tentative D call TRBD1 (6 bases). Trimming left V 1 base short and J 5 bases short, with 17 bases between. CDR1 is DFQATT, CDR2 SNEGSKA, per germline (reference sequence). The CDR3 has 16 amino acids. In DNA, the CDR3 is TGCAGTGCTAGAGTCAGTGGGCAGGGGTGGACCGGGGAGCTGTTTTTT. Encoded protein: CSARVSGQGWTGELFF.

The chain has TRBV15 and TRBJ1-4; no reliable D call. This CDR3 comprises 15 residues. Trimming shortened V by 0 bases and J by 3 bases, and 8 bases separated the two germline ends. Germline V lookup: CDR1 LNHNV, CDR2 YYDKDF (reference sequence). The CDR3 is CATSRDRNPNEKLFF. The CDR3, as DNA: TGTGCCACCAGCAGAGATCGAAACCCTAATGAAAAACTGTTTTTT.

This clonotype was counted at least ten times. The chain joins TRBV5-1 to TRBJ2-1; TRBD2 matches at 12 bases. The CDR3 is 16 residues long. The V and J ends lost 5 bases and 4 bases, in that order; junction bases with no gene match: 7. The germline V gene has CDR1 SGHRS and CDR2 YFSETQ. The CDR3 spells CASRGGTSGLYNEQFF. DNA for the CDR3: TGCGCCAGCAGGGGTGGGACTAGCGGGTTGTACAATGAGCAGTTCTTC.

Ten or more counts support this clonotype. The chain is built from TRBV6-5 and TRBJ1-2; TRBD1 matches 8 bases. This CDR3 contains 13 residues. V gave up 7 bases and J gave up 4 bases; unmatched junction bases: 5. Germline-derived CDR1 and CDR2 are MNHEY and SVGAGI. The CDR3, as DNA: TGTGCCAGCACCAGGACAGGGACCTATGGCTACACCTTC. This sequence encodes CASTRTGTYGYTF.

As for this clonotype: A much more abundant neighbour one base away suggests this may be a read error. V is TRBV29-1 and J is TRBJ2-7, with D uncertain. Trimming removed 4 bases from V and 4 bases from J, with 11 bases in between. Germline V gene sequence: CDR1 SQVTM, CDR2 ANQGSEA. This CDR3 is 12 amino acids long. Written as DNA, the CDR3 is TGCAGCGTTGTAGCAGTGAGTTACGAGCAGTACTTC. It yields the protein CSVVAVSYEQYF.

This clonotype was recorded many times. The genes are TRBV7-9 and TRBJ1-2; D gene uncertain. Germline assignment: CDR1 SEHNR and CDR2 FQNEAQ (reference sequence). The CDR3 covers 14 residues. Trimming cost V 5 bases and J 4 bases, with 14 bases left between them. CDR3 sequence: CASSPPTVSYGYTF. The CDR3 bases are TGTGCCAGCAGCCCTCCAACAGTATCCTATGGCTACACCTTC.

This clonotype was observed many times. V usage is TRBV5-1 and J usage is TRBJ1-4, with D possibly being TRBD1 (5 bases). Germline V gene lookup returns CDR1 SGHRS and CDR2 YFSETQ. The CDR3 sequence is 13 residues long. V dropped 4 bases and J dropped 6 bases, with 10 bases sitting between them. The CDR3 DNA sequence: TGCGCCAGCAGCGCAGGGACGGATGAAAAACTGTTTTTT. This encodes CASSAGTDEKLFF.

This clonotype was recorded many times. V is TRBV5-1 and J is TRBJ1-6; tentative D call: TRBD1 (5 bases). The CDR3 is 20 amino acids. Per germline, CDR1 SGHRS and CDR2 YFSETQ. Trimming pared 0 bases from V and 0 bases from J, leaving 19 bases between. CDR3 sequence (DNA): TGCGCCAGCAGCTTGGGCTACCCGTCAGGGCGAAGCTCCTATAATTCACCCCTCCACTTT. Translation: CASSLGYPSGRSSYNSPLHF.